This T cell receptor (beta chain) was sequenced in a study of blood T cell repertoires in COVID-19. Study in general: Samples of COVID-19 (acute and convalescent) were obtained from the United States, Italy and Spain.

The CDR3 has 16 residues. Trimming cost V 6 bases and J 1 base, with 13 bases left between them. Germline V gene sequence: CDR1 MDHEN, CDR2 SYDVKM. Source study methods: Amplification of reference gene primers provided the estimated nucleated cell counts. Produced via immunoSEQ multiplex PCR; TCRdb's table is partial and in-frame only. V, J and clone size derive from that table, while D and trimming were established from the DNA sequence. The sample has roughly 150,000 clones, 75% to 85% seen once; the top ten hold about 4%. This clone was detected once. Specimen: peripheral blood. V usage is TRBV28 and J usage is TRBJ2-6, with D possibly TRBD1 on 6 matching bases. The sequence came from a man in his sixties with acute or convalescent COVID-19. DNA of the CDR3: TGTGCCAGCAGACCCGGACAGTTTTCTGGGGCCAACGTCCTGACTTTC. It specifies CASRPGQFSGANVLTF. The entire variable domain, with the rest obtained from reference TRBV28 and TRBJ2-6, is as follows: DVKVTQSSRYLVKRTGEKVFLECVQDMDHENMFWYRQDPGLGLRLIYFSYDVKMKEKGDIPEGYSVSREKKERFSLILESASTNQTSMYLCASRPGQFSGANVLTFGAGSRLTVL.